The 2 T cell receptor beta chains in this list originate from one sample, sequenced in a study of CD8 T cells in ankylosing spondylitis. TCRdb ran MiXCR on the 5' RACE reads and lists one entry per CDR3 protein. In the table there are about 310,000 distinct CDR3 sequences, around 20% of which are singletons. The material sequenced was blood, either unsorted or a sorted T cell fraction (not recorded which). The receptors stem from a female donor with ankylosing spondylitis or in good health (not recorded which).

This clonotype was recorded a few times. The chain links TRBV20-1 to TRBJ2-3; 11 bases fit TRBD2. With V trimmed by 1 base and J by 4 bases, 4 bases remained unmatched. Germline V CDR1 and CDR2: DFQATT, SNEGSKA (reference sequence). The CDR3 runs to 15 residues. The CDR3 nucleotides are TGCAGTGCTAGAGTACTAGCGGGAGTGTCAGATACGCAGTATTTT. Protein sequence: CSARVLAGVSDTQYF.

The chain couples TRBV7-2 to TRBJ2-2, with 10 bases identical to TRBD2. V was clipped by 5 bases and J by 5 bases; unmatched bases: 8. The CDR3 extends over 16 amino acids. Germline lookup yields CDR1 SGHTA and CDR2 FQGNSA. The CDR3 spells CASSPKGLALTGELFF. CDR3 nucleotide sequence: TGTGCCAGCAGCCCCAAGGGACTAGCGTTGACCGGGGAGCTGTTTTTT.